This entry lists 7 T cell receptor beta chains sequenced from one sample in a study of response to subunit inactivated influenza vaccine. TCRdb redid the calling of the RT-PCR reads with MiXCR, one entry per CDR3 protein. Among about 610,000 distinct CDR3 sequences listed, less than 15% were seen once. The material was PBMCs from blood, obtained roughly 12 days after vaccination. Every receptor here comes from a man aged 50 to 60 who received an inactivated influenza vaccine.

This clonotype has a handful of counts. CDR3 DNA: TGTGCCAGCAGCTTAAGACGGACAGGCGCCTTTGCAAGGGAGACCCAGTACTTC. Its translation is CASSLRRTGAFARETQYF. This sequence joins TRBV7-8 and TRBJ2-5, with 7 bases that match TRBD1. J was trimmed by 5 bases and V by 2 bases; bases with no gene match: 17. Germline CDR1 is SGHVS and CDR2 is FQNEAQ. This CDR3 has 18 amino acids.

The sample holds many counts of this clonotype. The chain joins TRBV11-2 to TRBJ2-1; TRBD1 or TRBD2 may be the D gene (5 bases each). This CDR3 region has 14 residues. CDR1 SGHAT and CDR2 FQNNGV come from the germline V gene. V lost 1 base, J lost 5 bases, and 9 bases lay in between. The CDR3 reads CASSLAGSHNEQFF. The CDR3 DNA sequence: TGTGCCAGCAGCTTAGCAGGGAGTCACAATGAGCAGTTCTTC.

This clonotype was seen a handful of times. This chain connects TRBV10-3 to TRBJ2-6; possibly TRBD1 for D (6 bases). Per the germline V gene, CDR1 is ENHRY and CDR2 is SYGVKD. The CDR3 has 19 amino acids. Deletions cut 0 bases from V and 0 bases from J, with 15 bases between. The CDR3 here is CAISESKQGPHSGANVLTF. CDR3 coding DNA: TGTGCCATCAGTGAGTCGAAACAGGGCCCTCACTCTGGGGCCAACGTCCTGACTTTC.

This clonotype has more than one count but fewer than ten. This sequence joins TRBV4-2 and TRBJ2-1; D is uncertain. Germline V gene data show CDR1 as LGHNA and CDR2 as YNFKEQ. CDR3 length: 17 amino acids. Between the trimmed V and J ends, which lost 4 bases and 2 bases, there was a span of 18 bases. The CDR3 spells CASSPLNGAITYNEQFF. The DNA of the CDR3 is TGTGCCAGCAGCCCTCTAAACGGCGCAATAACCTACAATGAGCAGTTCTTC.

This clonotype was seen at least ten times. The chain has TRBV5-5 and TRBJ1-5; D is unresolved. The CDR3 has 18 amino acids. Germline CDR1 reads SGHKS; CDR2 reads YYEKEE (reference sequence). The V and J ends lost 0 bases and 1 base respectively, with 17 bases between them. This CDR3 reads CASSLEWAGPSSNQPQHF. In DNA form, the CDR3 reads TGTGCCAGCAGCTTGGAGTGGGCAGGCCCCAGCAGCAATCAGCCCCAGCATTTT.

Ten or more counts support this clonotype. CDR3 nucleotides: TGTGCCAGCAGCACGGGACGGACTACTCAAGAGACCCAGTACTTC. As protein: CASSTGRTTQETQYF. The chain employs TRBV7-9 and TRBJ2-5, with D perhaps TRBD2 (6 bases). V gave up 5 bases and J gave up 2 bases, with 15 bases separating them. The CDR3 extends over 15 amino acids. Germline-derived CDR1 and CDR2 are SEHNR and FQNEAQ (reference sequence).

V gene TRBV20-1 combines with J gene TRBJ2-3, with D tentatively TRBD1 (8 bases). CDR1 and CDR2 from the germline V gene are DFQATT and SNEGSKA (reference sequence). V was shortened by 0 bases and J by 5 bases, with 21 bases between the two germline ends. The CDR3 has 17 amino acids. The CDR3 DNA reads TGCAGTGCTAGAGATCAGGGAGGGCAGGGGGCTAAAGATACGCAGTATTTT. It yields the protein CSARDQGGQGAKDTQYF.